This is a list of T cell receptor beta chains from one sample in a study of blood T cell repertoires in COVID-19. Assay: immunoSEQ multiplex PCR; the TCRdb copy retains only in-frame clones and omits some. Of roughly 360,000 clones in the sample, roughly 86% were seen once. Source material: PBMCs or T cells enriched from blood (not recorded which). These receptors all stem from a man aged 25 to 45 who had recovered from COVID-19. The conserved cysteine and the conserved F or W are not part of the CDR3 here.

>TRBV30|TRBJ1-6
AWSFRLLGTGANSPLH
>TRBV29-1|TRBJ1-1
SATGTGAGTEAF
>TRBV3-1/TRBV3-2|TRBJ1-6
ASSPRDSQRNSPLH
>TRBV29-1|TRBJ1-1
SVEDTGVPTEAF
>TRBV5-3|TRBJ2-7
ARSGFGQASYEQY
>TRBV5-1|TRBJ2-1
ASSPGTSGGLSYNEQF
>TRBV6-5|TRBJ2-3
ASKSGGQGTDTQY
>TRBV9|TRBJ2-2
ASSVGGPRGPNTGELF
>TRBV11-2|TRBJ2-7
ASSLWGHPYEQY
>TRBV7-8|TRBJ2-5
ASSLDRYQETQY
>TRBV24-1|TRBJ2-1
ATSDTSSGGAFNEQF
>TRBV4-2|TRBJ1-5
ASSQEQSNQPQH
>TRBV6-6|TRBJ1-1
ASSLRGMNTEAF
>TRBV29-1|TRBJ2-5
SATPAGETQY
>TRBV19|TRBJ2-2
ASRSQGGTGELF
>TRBV6-2/TRBV6-3|TRBJ2-1
ASSSITRIEQF
>TRBV5-5|TRBJ1-2
ASSSGVSGVYGYT
>TRBV29-1|TRBJ2-7
SVEDRTVGDEQY
>TRBV10-3|TRBJ1-2
AISIDRAGYGYT
>TRBV7-2|TRBJ2-6
ASTLRQGRPGANVLT
>TRBV6-6|TRBJ1-6
ASSYPGTELNSPLH